The 19 T cell receptor beta chains presented below share a single source sample, sequenced in a study of blood T cell repertoires in COVID-19 (dated by TCRdb to about 2020). Libraries were constructed by the immunoSEQ multiplex PCR assay. TCRdb's version of the immuneACCESS table is confined to in-frame rearrangements and falls short of the full clone set. An unresolved V gene accounts for under half of the shortfall where checked; the remainder is of unknown origin. A total of 200,000 to 250,000 clones appear in this sample, more than 85% of them only once. The ten largest clonotypes hold about 3% of the sample. The sample taken for sequencing was peripheral blood. The origin of the receptors is a man aged 60-69 years with acute or convalescent COVID-19.

This chain's CDR3 is CASKGQGWGEGTEAFF. CDR3 DNA: TGTGCCAGTAAGGGGCAAGGGTGGGGTGAAGGCACTGAAGCTTTCTTT. This rearrangement joins TRBV19 to TRBJ1-1, with D possibly matching TRBD1 (5 bases). V was trimmed by 7 bases and J by 4 bases, leaving 22 bases between them. CDR1 and CDR2 from the germline V gene are LNHDA and SQIVND (reference sequence). This CDR3 has 16 residues.

The rearrangement links TRBV29-1 to TRBJ2-5; 10 bases match TRBD1. CDR3 length equals 12 residues. V shed 7 bases, J shed 4 bases, and the junction held 3 bases outside the gene matches. Germline CDR1 reads SQVTM; CDR2 reads ANQGSEA. This chain's CDR3 is CSAGQGRETQYF. CDR3 nucleotide sequence: TGCAGCGCGGGACAGGGGAGAGAGACCCAGTACTTC.

The chain joins TRBV5-6 to TRBJ2-7; D is uncertain. V lost 1 base to trimming and J lost 5 bases, with 4 bases between them. CDR1 is SGHDT, CDR2 YYEEEE, per germline. The CDR3 consists of 11 residues. The CDR3 DNA sequence: TGTGCCAGCAGCTTGAGAGACGAGCAGTACTTC. Protein product: CASSLRDEQYF.

V usage is TRBV5-1 and J usage is TRBJ2-7; 7 bases are shared with TRBD2. Germline CDR1 reads SGHRS; CDR2 reads YFSETQ. V lost 4 bases, J lost 2 bases, and 9 bases stayed unmatched. This CDR3 comprises 15 residues. Here the CDR3 DNA reads TGCGCCAGCAGCCCCGGGGGGAGGGGCCCCTACGAGCAGTACTTC. This sequence encodes CASSPGGRGPYEQYF.

This chain uses TRBV19 with TRBJ1-2, with 10 positions matching TRBD1. V lost 5 bases, J lost 7 bases, and 7 bases stayed unmatched. Germline V gives CDR1 LNHDA, CDR2 SQIVND (reference sequence). CDR3 length equals 14 residues. The CDR3 DNA sequence: TGTGCCAGTAGTCCCCCGACAGGGGGCCTTGGCTACACCTTC. Its translation: CASSPPTGGLGYTF.

The rearrangement uses TRBV11-2 and TRBJ1-2; tentatively, D is TRBD1 (6 bases). Between the trimmed V and J ends, which lost 5 bases and 6 bases, there was a span of 16 bases. Germline values: CDR1 SGHAT, CDR2 FQNNGV. The CDR3 is 14 amino acids. The DNA for the CDR3 is TGTGCCAGCAGCCCACTAAGGGGGTTTAATGGCTACACCTTC. Translated: CASSPLRGFNGYTF.

The chain has TRBV4-2 and TRBJ2-3; the match to TRBD2 covers 12 bases. The junction had 3 bases not matched to a gene; V was cut back by 0 bases and J by 2 bases. This CDR3 comprises 17 residues. Per the germline V gene, CDR1 is LGHNA and CDR2 is YNFKEQ. The CDR3 DNA sequence: TGTGCCAGCAGCCAAGACGGACTAGCGGGACACACAGATACGCAGTATTTT. Translation: CASSQDGLAGHTDTQYF.

V and J are TRBV11-2 and TRBJ2-1; 9 nucleotides agree with TRBD2. Germline CDR1 and CDR2: SGHAT and FQNNGV. V shed 5 bases and J 0 bases; nucleotides not matched to a gene: 14. The CDR3 contains 19 residues. This CDR3 reads CASSHRGSGGTSSYNEQFF. The DNA of the CDR3 is TGTGCCAGCAGCCATCGGGGTAGCGGGGGTACTAGCTCCTACAATGAGCAGTTCTTC.

This rearrangement joins TRBV11-3 to TRBJ2-7; TRBD1 matches 10 bases. The CDR3 contains 15 residues. The V gene end was trimmed by 5 bases and the J gene end by 2 bases; junction bases not matched to a gene: 6. Germline lookup yields CDR1 SGHNT and CDR2 YENEEA. CDR3 residues: CASSPRTGGAYEQYF. The CDR3 nucleotides are TGTGCCAGCAGCCCGAGGACAGGGGGTGCCTACGAGCAGTACTTC.

This clone was detected only a few times. The gene calls are TRBV28 and TRBJ1-2; 8 bases line up with TRBD1. V trimming: 3 bases; J trimming: 0 bases; junction bases outside the gene matches: 12. Germline loops: CDR1 MDHEN, CDR2 SYDVKM. This CDR3 contains 18 residues. The CDR3 here is CASSFYRQGRVTNYGYTF. The CDR3 region has the DNA TGTGCCAGCAGTTTTTATAGACAGGGGAGGGTGACTAACTATGGCTACACCTTC.

The chain is built from TRBV5-4 and TRBJ1-2; D possibly corresponds to TRBD1 (5 bases). Germline CDR1 reads SGHNT; CDR2 reads YYREEE (reference sequence). Trimming pared 0 bases from V and 6 bases from J, leaving 12 bases between. The CDR3 consists of 14 residues. CDR3 sequence: CASSLEIRVNGYTF. The CDR3 DNA follows: TGTGCCAGCAGCTTGGAGATCAGGGTGAATGGCTACACCTTC.

The chain has TRBV5-4 and TRBJ2-7, with 7 bases lining up with TRBD1. This CDR3 has 13 residues. Germline V lookup: CDR1 SGHNT, CDR2 YYREEE (reference sequence). V lost 4 bases to trimming and J lost 2 bases; unmatched junction nucleotides: 3. DNA for the CDR3: TGTGCCAGCAGCCCCGGGACAGCCTACGAGCAGTACTTC. Protein sequence: CASSPGTAYEQYF.

The chain has TRBV29-1 and TRBJ1-6; weak D call: TRBD1 (6 bases). Germline lookup yields CDR1 SQVTM and CDR2 ANQGSEA. The CDR3 is 13 amino acids. V lost 4 bases to trimming and J lost 8 bases, with 12 bases between them. The CDR3 bases are TGCAGCGTTGGATGGGGGCCTGATTCACCCCTCCACTTT. Protein product: CSVGWGPDSPLHF. Combining the CDR3 with reference TRBV29-1 and TRBJ1-6 gives the whole variable domain SAVISQKPSRDICQRGTSLTIQCQVDSQVTMMFWYRQQPGQSLTLIATANQGSEATYESGFVIDKFPISRPNLTFSTLTVSNMSPEDSSIYLCSVGWGPDSPLHFGNGTRLTVT.

The CDR3 DNA is TGTGCCAGCAGTTACTCGAGGGTCCGGGTTGAGCAGTTCTTC. Translation: CASSYSRVRVEQFF. The chain carries TRBV6-2 or TRBV6-3 and TRBJ2-1; TRBD2 is a possible D gene (5 bases). V lost 0 bases and J 9 bases, leaving 12 bases between the germline ends. Germline CDR1 and CDR2: MNHEY and SVGEGT. This CDR3 comprises 14 residues.

In nucleotides, the CDR3 is TGTGCCAGCAGCGTTGGACAGTTGGGCACAGATACGCAGTATTTT. The encoded protein is CASSVGQLGTDTQYF. This chain uses TRBV9 with TRBJ2-3, with a weak D call TRBD1 (6 bases). The CDR3 length is 15 residues. The ends were cut back, 2 bases at V and 1 base at J, with 11 bases in the middle. Germline V gene data show CDR1 as SGDLS and CDR2 as YYNGEE.

The chain employs TRBV3-1 (or the pseudogene TRBV3-2) and TRBJ2-3; 9 bases fit TRBD2. Germline V gene lookup returns CDR1 LGHDT and CDR2 YNNKEL (reference sequence). CDR3 length: 14 residues. V lost 6 bases to trimming and J lost 5 bases; unmatched junction nucleotides: 6. The CDR3 protein is CASRSGGPIDTQYF. The CDR3 nucleotides read TGTGCCAGCAGGAGCGGGGGGCCTATAGATACGCAGTATTTT.

The rearrangement links TRBV5-1 to TRBJ2-3, with D tentatively TRBD1 (5 bases). Trimming stripped 3 bases from V and 10 bases from J, with 18 bases between. CDR3 length equals 14 residues. The germline CDR1 and CDR2 sequences are SGHRS and YFSETQ. The CDR3 loop is CASSWGQAQGAQYF. The CDR3 DNA follows: TGCGCCAGCAGCTGGGGCCAGGCGCAAGGGGCGCAGTATTTT.

The CDR3 loop is CASPETGRVDSPLHF. For the CDR3, the DNA is TGTGCCAGTCCTGAAACGGGCAGGGTGGACTCACCCCTCCACTTT. This chain joins TRBV2 and TRBJ1-6; D possibly corresponds to TRBD1 (5 bases). The CDR3 sequence is 15 residues long. CDR1 is SNHLY and CDR2 is FYNNEI in the germline V gene. The V end was cut by 9 bases, the J end by 10 bases, with 22 bases between.

This clone was picked up a small number of times. This chain uses TRBV5-1 with TRBJ2-7; 10 bases line up with TRBD1. With V trimmed by 5 bases and J by 5 bases, 4 bases remained unmatched. The CDR3 extends over 13 amino acids. CDR1 SGHRS and CDR2 YFSETQ come from the germline V gene. The CDR3 protein is CASRLTGGNEQYF. CDR3 DNA: TGCGCCAGCAGGCTGACAGGGGGCAACGAGCAGTACTTC.